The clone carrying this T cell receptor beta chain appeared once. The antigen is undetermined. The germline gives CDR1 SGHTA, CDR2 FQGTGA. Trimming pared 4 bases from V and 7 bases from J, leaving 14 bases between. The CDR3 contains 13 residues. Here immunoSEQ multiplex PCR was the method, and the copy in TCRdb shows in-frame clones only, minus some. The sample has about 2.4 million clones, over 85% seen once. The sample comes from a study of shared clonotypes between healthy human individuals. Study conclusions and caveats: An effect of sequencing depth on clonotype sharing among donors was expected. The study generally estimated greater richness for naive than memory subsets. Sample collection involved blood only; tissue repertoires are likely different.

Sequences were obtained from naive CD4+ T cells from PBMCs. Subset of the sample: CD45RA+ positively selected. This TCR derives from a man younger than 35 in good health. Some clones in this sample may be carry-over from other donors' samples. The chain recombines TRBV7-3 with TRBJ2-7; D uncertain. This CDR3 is CASSSTRIQEQYF. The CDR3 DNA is TGTGCCAGCAGCTCCACAAGGATCCAGGAGCAGTACTTC.